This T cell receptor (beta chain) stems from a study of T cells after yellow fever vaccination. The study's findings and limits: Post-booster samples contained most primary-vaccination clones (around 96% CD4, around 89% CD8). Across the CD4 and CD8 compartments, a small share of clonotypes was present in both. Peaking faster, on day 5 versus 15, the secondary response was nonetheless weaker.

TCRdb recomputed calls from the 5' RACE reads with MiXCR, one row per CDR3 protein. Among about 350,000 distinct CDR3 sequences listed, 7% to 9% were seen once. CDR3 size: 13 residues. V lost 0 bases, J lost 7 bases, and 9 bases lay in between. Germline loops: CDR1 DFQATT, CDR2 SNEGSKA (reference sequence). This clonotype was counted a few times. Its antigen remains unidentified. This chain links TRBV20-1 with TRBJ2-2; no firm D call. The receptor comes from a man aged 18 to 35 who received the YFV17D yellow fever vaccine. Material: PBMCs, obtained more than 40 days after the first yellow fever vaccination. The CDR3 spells CSARDGYGGELFF. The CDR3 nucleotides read TGCAGTGCTAGAGATGGGTATGGCGGGGAGCTGTTTTTT.